The 20 T cell receptor beta chains below come from one sample, sequenced in a study of blood T cell repertoires in COVID-19. The data were produced by immunoSEQ multiplex PCR, yet TCRdb's version contains in-frame clones alone and is incomplete. The data show around 180,000 clones, around 82% seen once. Specimen: peripheral blood. The receptors were sampled from a woman over 75 with acute or convalescent COVID-19.

The V gene is TRBV20-1, the J gene TRBJ2-1; the D gene is possibly TRBD1 (5 bases). This CDR3 has 13 residues. The V gene's germline CDR1 is DFQATT and CDR2 SNEGSKA (reference sequence). V was pared by 3 bases and J by 6 bases, with 12 bases between. CDR3: CSASSGIRNEQFF. CDR3 coding DNA: TGCAGTGCTAGTTCAGGGATTCGCAATGAGCAGTTCTTC.

The chain has TRBV3-1 (or the pseudogene TRBV3-2) and TRBJ1-1, with 7 bases matching TRBD1. The germline CDR1 and CDR2 sequences are LGHDT and YNNKEL (reference sequence). V lost 5 bases and J lost 3; bases outside the gene matches: 9. The CDR3 consists of 15 residues. Here the CDR3 DNA reads TGTGCCAGCAGCGTACTTGGGACAGTTGACACTGAAGCTTTCTTT. Its protein product is CASSVLGTVDTEAFF.

The J gene is TRBJ1-5, the V gene TRBV15, with no clear D. Between the trimmed V and J ends, which lost 1 base and 3 bases, there was a span of 4 bases. The CDR3 contains 13 residues. Germline-derived CDR1 and CDR2 are LNHNV and YYDKDF (reference sequence). The chain's CDR3 is CATSRVYNQPQHF. The CDR3 bases are TGTGCCACCAGCAGAGTTTACAATCAGCCCCAGCATTTT.

The V call is TRBV9, the J call TRBJ1-1; D call uncertain. V was shortened by 0 bases and J by 2 bases, with 8 bases between the two germline ends. Germline V gene data show CDR1 as SGDLS and CDR2 as YYNGEE. This CDR3 contains 14 residues. This chain's CDR3 is CASSVGRDNTEAFF. The CDR3 DNA sequence: TGTGCCAGCAGCGTAGGGCGGGATAACACTGAAGCTTTCTTT.

The sample holds a few counts of this clone. Other DNA sequences within the sample encode an identical CDR3. The chain employs TRBV19 and TRBJ2-2; 11 bases map to TRBD1. V lost 5 bases to trimming and J lost 5 bases; unmatched junction nucleotides: 4. CDR1 and CDR2 (germline): LNHDA, SQIVND (reference sequence). This CDR3 region has 15 residues. The CDR3 spells CASSPGTGGTGELFF. In DNA form, the CDR3 reads TGTGCCAGTAGTCCCGGGACAGGGGGGACCGGGGAGCTGTTTTTT. Complete variable domain (other parts from reference TRBV19 and TRBJ2-2): DGGITQSPKYLFRKEGQNVTLSCEQNLNHDAMYWYRQDPGQGLRLIYYSQIVNDFQKGDIAEGYSVSREKKESFPLTVTSAQKNPTAFYLCASSPGTGGTGELFFGEGSRLTVL.

The chain carries TRBV7-2 and TRBJ2-7; 7 nucleotides match TRBD2. The CDR3 is 14 residues long. Germline values: CDR1 SGHTA, CDR2 FQGNSA. The trim removed 5 bases at V and 7 bases at J, leaving 11 bases unmatched. CDR3 sequence (DNA): TGTGCCAGCAGCCGCCCCCCGACTAGCAGAGAGCAGTACTTC. This gives the protein CASSRPPTSREQYF.

Concerning this clone itself: One end of the junction varies from germline; a read error may be responsible. The rearrangement joins TRBV14 to TRBJ2-3, with D possibly TRBD2 on 5 matching bases. The CDR3 contains 14 residues. In germline, CDR1 is SGHDN, CDR2 FVKESK. CDR3 in amino acids: CASSQAIRPGSPNF. The CDR3, as DNA: TGTGCCAGCAGCCAGGCGATTAGGCCGGGGAGCCCGAATTTT.

In its sample, this clone was seen many times. V and J are TRBV19 and TRBJ1-2, with 7 bases lining up with TRBD1. CDR1 is LNHDA and CDR2 is SQIVND in the germline V gene (reference sequence). J was trimmed by 1 base and V by 5 bases; bases with no gene match: 4. This CDR3 spans 14 amino acids. The chain's CDR3 is CASSLRQGNYGYTF. CDR3 DNA sequence: TGTGCCAGTAGTCTACGACAGGGTAACTATGGCTACACCTTC.

The chain links TRBV4-1 to TRBJ1-2, with D tentatively TRBD1 (5 bases). This CDR3 has 14 residues. Trimming removed 0 bases at V and 8 bases at J, with 13 bases between. From germline, CDR1 is MGHRA and CDR2 YSYEKL. DNA of the CDR3: TGCGCCAGCAGCCAAGATGCGGGGCGTTCAGGCTACACCTTC. The encoded protein is CASSQDAGRSGYTF.

The rearrangement uses TRBV7-9 and TRBJ2-4, with a tentative D call TRBD1 (5 bases). This CDR3 is built from 17 residues. Germline assignment: CDR1 SEHNR and CDR2 FQNEAQ (reference sequence). V lost 8 bases, J lost 1 base, and 21 bases lay in between. The DNA of the CDR3 is TGTGCCAGCGAAAAAAGACTCAGGGAAGGGGCCAAAAACATTCAGTACTTC. Its translation is CASEKRLREGAKNIQYF.

This sequence joins TRBV15 and TRBJ2-1, with 10 bases that match TRBD2. The CDR3 has 20 residues. CDR1 and CDR2 (germline): LNHNV, YYDKDF (reference sequence). Losses at the gene ends were 0 bases for V and 2 bases for J; bases not matched to a gene: 13. The CDR3 protein is CATSRDWTSGPGGTYNEQFF. In nucleotides, the CDR3 is TGTGCCACCAGCAGAGATTGGACTAGCGGCCCCGGGGGGACCTACAATGAGCAGTTCTTC.

The rearrangement uses TRBV29-1 and TRBJ1-2; D perhaps matches TRBD1 (5 bases). The V gene's germline CDR1 is SQVTM and CDR2 ANQGSEA. There are 11 residues in the CDR3. The V gene lost 4 bases and the J gene lost 7 bases, with 10 bases spanning the gap. CDR3 nucleotides: TGCAGCGTTGGCGGGGCGCCTGGCTACACCTTC. Its translation is CSVGGAPGYTF.

The chain couples TRBV11-3 to TRBJ2-7; TRBD2 aligns across 7 bases. V lost 2 bases and J lost 0; bases outside the gene matches: 4. CDR1 and CDR2 from the germline V gene are SGHNT and YENEEA. CDR3 length: 15 amino acids. The CDR3 sequence is CASSLNTGGSYEQYF. CDR3 nucleotides: TGTGCCAGCAGCTTAAATACGGGGGGCTCCTACGAGCAGTACTTC.

Notes on this clone: The same CDR3 is also encoded by other DNA sequences in this sample. The chain has TRBV7-2 and TRBJ1-5; D might be TRBD1 (6 bases). The CDR3 loop spans 16 amino acids. Trimming left V 0 bases short and J 1 base short, with 10 bases between. In germline, CDR1 is SGHTA, CDR2 FQGNSA. CDR3 protein: CASSLAGGRSNQPQHF. CDR3 DNA: TGTGCCAGCAGCTTAGCTGGGGGCAGGAGCAATCAGCCCCAGCATTTT.

The V and J genes are TRBV7-2 and TRBJ1-1, with a tentative D call TRBD1 (6 bases). Germline V gene data show CDR1 as SGHTA and CDR2 as FQGNSA. The V gene lost 3 bases and the J gene lost 9 bases, with 14 bases spanning the gap. The CDR3 length is 13 residues. CDR3 sequence: CASSLGDTRQAFF. The CDR3 bases are TGTGCCAGCAGCTTGGGGGACACTCGTCAAGCTTTCTTT. Full variable domain (outside the CDR3, taken from reference TRBV7-2 and TRBJ1-1): GAGVSQSPSNKVTEKGKDVELRCDPISGHTALYWYRQSLGQGLEFLIYFQGNSAPDKSGLPSDRFSAERTGGSVSTLTIQRTQQEDSAVYLCASSLGDTRQAFFGQGTRLTVV.

The chain couples TRBV12-5 to TRBJ2-1; 7 bases are shared with TRBD2. CDR3 length equals 15 residues. The V gene end was trimmed by 3 bases and the J gene end by 2 bases; junction bases not matched to a gene: 4. The V gene's germline CDR1 is LGHNT and CDR2 FRNRAP. CDR3 coding DNA: TGTGCTAGTGGTTTCGCCGGGACTACCTACAATGAGCAGTTCTTC. It specifies CASGFAGTTYNEQFF.

This clone is a singleton in its sample. CDR3 sequence (DNA): TGCGCCAGCAGCTTCAAAGGGGGCTCACCCCTCCACTTT. It encodes CASSFKGGSPLHF. V and J are TRBV5-1 and TRBJ1-6; TRBD1 matches 7 bases. Losses at the gene ends were 2 bases for V and 10 bases for J; bases not matched to a gene: 3. The germline V gene has CDR1 SGHRS and CDR2 YFSETQ. This CDR3 contains 13 residues.

The V gene is TRBV6-2 or TRBV6-3, the J gene TRBJ1-2; D gene ambiguous. Trimming took off 0 bases at V and 2 bases at J, with 7 bases between the two ends. Germline V gene data show CDR1 as MNHEY and CDR2 as SVGEGT. The CDR3 loop spans 14 amino acids. CDR3 loop: CASSYSGLNYGYTF. The CDR3 bases are TGTGCCAGCAGTTACTCGGGCCTAAACTATGGCTACACCTTC.

This chain links TRBV7-8 with TRBJ1-1; D gene unclear. The germline CDR1 and CDR2 sequences are SGHVS and FQNEAQ. The CDR3 extends over 17 amino acids. Trimming shortened V by 6 bases and J by 0 bases, and 20 bases separated the two germline ends. CDR3 amino acids: CASRERSGGGMNTEAFF. DNA of the CDR3: TGTGCCAGCAGGGAACGGTCGGGAGGCGGCATGAACACTGAAGCTTTCTTT. Full variable domain (missing parts from reference TRBV7-8 and TRBJ1-1): GAGVSQSPRYKVAKRGQDVALRCDPISGHVSLFWYQQALGQGPEFLTYFQNEAQLDKSGLPSDRFFAERPEGSVSTLKIQRTQQEDSAVYLCASRERSGGGMNTEAFFGQGTRLTVV.

This clone was counted once. The rearrangement links TRBV4-1 to TRBJ2-5; TRBD1 is a possible D gene (5 bases). Germline V CDR1 and CDR2: MGHRA, YSYEKL. Trimming cost V 2 bases and J 2 bases, with 24 bases left between them. The length of the CDR3 is 19 residues. The CDR3 protein is CASSQPPPPPGLEQETQYF. In DNA, the CDR3 is TGCGCCAGCAGCCAACCCCCCCCACCCCCAGGGCTCGAACAAGAGACCCAGTACTTC.